This T cell receptor (beta chain) was documented in a study of beta chain features in type 1 diabetes. The entirety of the isolated RNA underwent reverse transcription, so expressed TCRB transcripts were sequenced. Measured with immunoSEQ multiplex PCR; TCRdb has only the in-frame clones, and not every one. Seen here are 130,000 to 150,000 clones, around 8.7% observed once, and the top ten hold about 0.66%. CD4+ naive, central memory, regulatory and stem cell-like memory cells were sorted via CD45RO/CCR7/CD25/CD127/CD95/CD27. V shed 0 bases, J shed 4 bases, and the junction held 12 bases outside the gene matches. The CDR3 sequence is 19 residues long. Per the germline V gene, CDR1 is SGHRS and CDR2 is YFSETQ.

The gene calls are TRBV5-1 and TRBJ2-1; 11 bases are a match to TRBD2. Input material: central memory CD4+ T cells from blood. This receptor was identified in a young man in good health. The CDR3, as DNA: TGCGCCAGCAGCTTGGGACCCACTAGCGGGGGCCCAAAATACAATGAGCAGTTCTTC. Translating it yields CASSLGPTSGGPKYNEQFF.